A single sample is the source of the 5 T cell receptor beta chains below, sequenced in a study of T cells after yellow fever vaccination. TCRdb reanalysed the 5' RACE reads using MiXCR and keeps one entry per CDR3 protein. The data hold hundreds of thousands of distinct CDR3 sequences, with roughly a sixth observed a single time. Here the sequenced sample was PBMCs, taken before the yellow fever booster vaccination. These receptors originate from a man younger than 30 who received the YFV17D yellow fever vaccine.

The chain joins TRBV10-3 to TRBJ2-7, with TRBD1 identical over 7 bases. The CDR3 loop spans 13 amino acids. Trimming cost V 7 bases and J 1 base; bases outside gene matches: 4. Per the germline V gene, CDR1 is ENHRY and CDR2 is SYGVKD. This CDR3 reads CAIIDRESYEQYV. The CDR3 coding sequence is TGTGCCATCATCGACAGGGAATCCTACGAGCAGTACGTC.

The rearrangement joins TRBV7-2 to TRBJ2-3, with 12 bases aligning to TRBD2. Looked up from germline, CDR1 is SGHTA and CDR2 is FQGNSA. Germline trimming cut 3 bases from V and 4 bases from J; bases unmatched to any gene: 2. The CDR3 length is 15 residues. CDR3 sequence (DNA): TGTGCCAGCAGCTTCCTAGCGGGGGGGCCAGATACGCAGTATTTT. It specifies CASSFLAGGPDTQYF. Using reference TRBV7-2 and TRBJ2-3 for the parts outside the CDR3, the full variable domain is GAGVSQSPSNKVTEKGKDVELRCDPISGHTALYWYRQSLGQGLEFLIYFQGNSAPDKSGLPSDRFSAERTGGSVSTLTIQRTQQEDSAVYLCASSFLAGGPDTQYFGPGTRLTVL.

The chain has TRBV4-2 and TRBJ2-1; a weak D match, TRBD2 (5 bases). V lost 1 base and J 9 bases, leaving 19 bases between the germline ends. The germline V gene has CDR1 LGHNA and CDR2 YNFKEQ. CDR3 length equals 16 residues. The CDR3 reads CASSQVLGSGMSEQFF. CDR3 bases: TGTGCCAGCAGCCAAGTCCTGGGCAGCGGTATGAGTGAGCAGTTCTTC.

This clonotype was recorded a few times. This sequence joins TRBV5-1 and TRBJ2-3; TRBD1 is a possible D gene (6 bases). The V and J ends lost 4 bases and 2 bases respectively, with 17 bases between them. Germline CDR1 is SGHRS and CDR2 is YFSETQ. CDR3 size: 16 residues. The CDR3 region has the DNA TGCGCCAGCAGCACCCTGGGCAGACAGGACACAGATACGCAGTATTTT. Translating it yields CASSTLGRQDTDTQYF.

A few counts support this clonotype. CDR3 DNA sequence: TGCGCCAGCAGGCAGGGGGCCGCGGGATACACTGAAGCTTTCTTT. Encoded protein: CASRQGAAGYTEAFF. This chain joins TRBV5-1 and TRBJ1-1, with 8 bases aligning to TRBD1. J lost 3 bases, V lost 5 bases, and 9 bases had no gene match. This CDR3 has 15 amino acids. Germline V gives CDR1 SGHRS, CDR2 YFSETQ. The variable domain in full, with the rest retrieved from reference TRBV5-1 and TRBJ1-1, is KAGVTQTPRYLIKTRGQQVTLSCSPISGHRSVSWYQQTPGQGLQFLFEYFSETQRNKGNFPGRFSGRQFSNSRSEMNVSTLELGDSALYLCASRQGAAGYTEAFFGQGTRLTVV.